The next 27 T cell receptor beta chains were all read from a single sample in a study of blood T cells in healthy people across ages. The second PCR ran roughly 7 to 12 cycles with a sample-barcoded 5' primer and J-beta primers. TCRdb used MiXCR to reprocess the 5' RACE reads, holding one entry per CDR3 protein. Among some 690,000 distinct CDR3 sequences listed, about 24% were seen once. Sample: blood. The receptors originated from a man in his 70s in good health.

In its sample, this clonotype was seen a few times. The chain recombines TRBV7-2 with TRBJ2-3; D gene ambiguous. The germline V gene has CDR1 SGHTA and CDR2 FQGNSA. The V gene lost 1 base and the J gene lost 6 bases, with 8 bases spanning the gap. The CDR3 runs to 13 residues. The CDR3 coding sequence is TGTGCCAGCAGCTTAGACGGGTCGGATACGCAGTATTTT. It translates to CASSLDGSDTQYF.

In its sample, this clonotype is medium-sized (0.01 to 0.1%). The gene calls are TRBV2 and TRBJ2-7; 8 bases are shared with TRBD1. The length of the CDR3 is 19 residues. Unmatched junction bases numbered 27, after V lost 7 bases and J lost 7 bases. Germline CDR1 is SNHLY and CDR2 is FYNNEI. The CDR3 sequence is CASKGRTGIRYAKSGEQYF. As DNA, the CDR3 is TGTGCCAGCAAAGGGAGGACAGGGATACGTTACGCTAAGAGCGGGGAGCAGTACTTC.

The rearrangement uses TRBV20-1 and TRBJ2-1; 8 bases align to TRBD2. Germline lookup yields CDR1 DFQATT and CDR2 SNEGSKA (reference sequence). The CDR3 covers 12 residues. The chain's CDR3 is CRVAGSFNEQFF. CDR3 in DNA: TGCAGAGTAGCGGGGTCTTTCAATGAGCAGTTCTTC.

The chain has TRBV6-5 and TRBJ2-5, with unresolved D. Between the trimmed V and J ends, which lost 7 bases and 11 bases, there was a span of 11 bases. Germline V gives CDR1 MNHEY, CDR2 SVGAGI. The CDR3 totals 10 residues. CDR3 amino acids: CASTPDRQYF. CDR3 DNA sequence: TGTGCCAGCACCCCAGATCGACAGTACTTC.

The chain is built from TRBV20-1 and TRBJ2-5; 11 positions agree with TRBD1. The CDR3 covers 14 residues. V lost 3 bases to trimming and J lost 0 bases; unmatched junction nucleotides: 0. The germline V gene encodes CDR1 DFQATT and CDR2 SNEGSKA (reference sequence). Written as DNA, the CDR3 is TGCAGTGCTAGGGACAGGGGGCACCAAGAGACCCAGTACTTC. It yields the protein CSARDRGHQETQYF.

The chain links TRBV18 to TRBJ2-2; D is possibly TRBD1 or TRBD2 (5 bases each). The germline V and J ends were trimmed by 3 bases and 0 bases, with 11 bases remaining between them. This CDR3 contains 16 residues. Germline V lookup: CDR1 KGHSH, CDR2 LQKENI. In DNA, the CDR3 is TGTGCCAGCTCACCGACCGAGGGGACGAACACCGGGGAGCTGTTTTTT. Protein sequence: CASSPTEGTNTGELFF.

V usage is TRBV6-6 and J usage is TRBJ1-5; TRBD1 is a possible D gene (6 bases). The CDR3 sequence is 13 residues long. V lost 8 bases and J 4 bases, leaving 12 bases between the germline ends. Per the germline V gene, CDR1 is MNHNY and CDR2 is SVGAGI (reference sequence). The CDR3 sequence is CASEVGTNQPQHF. CDR3 nucleotides: TGTGCCAGCGAAGTGGGGACAAATCAGCCCCAGCATTTT.

The chain employs TRBV30 and TRBJ1-4; 7 bases agree with TRBD1. CDR3 length: 16 residues. Germline CDR1 reads GTSNPN; CDR2 reads SVGIG (reference sequence). V lost 1 base and J lost 7; bases outside the gene matches: 12. The CDR3 DNA sequence: TGTGCCTGGAGTGCCAGGGGGGCGGGGCAAGGTGAAAAACTGTTTTTT. Amino acid sequence: CAWSARGAGQGEKLFF.

The J gene is TRBJ2-2, the V gene TRBV20-1; the D is unclear. The V end lost 0 bases, the J end lost 1 base, and 6 bases lay between the germline ends. CDR1 DFQATT and CDR2 SNEGSKA come from the germline V gene (reference sequence). This CDR3 region has 14 residues. The DNA for the CDR3 is TGCAGTGCTAGAGAAGAGAGGAACACCGGGGAGCTGTTTTTT. Encoded protein: CSAREERNTGELFF.

The gene calls are TRBV7-3 and TRBJ2-1; TRBD2 matches at 11 bases. CDR3 size: 16 residues. Germline CDR1 reads SGHTA; CDR2 reads FQGTGA. Losses at the gene ends were 0 bases for V and 6 bases for J; bases not matched to a gene: 4. The DNA of the CDR3 is TGTGCCAGCAGCTTAACTGAACTAGCGGGAGTCAATGAGCAGTTCTTC. It yields the protein CASSLTELAGVNEQFF.

This chain links TRBV21-1 with TRBJ2-1; the tabulated D call, TRBD1, remains unverified against the DNA. The closer fit of TRBJ2-7 to the DNA end suggests the J call may be wrong. TRBV21-1 is a known pseudogene. The CDR3 is 15 amino acids. The chain's CDR3 is CASSVGQGGDTEQYV. In nucleotides, the CDR3 is TGTGCCAGCAGCGTGGGACAGGGAGGTGATACCGAGCAGTACGTC.

V and J are TRBV6-1 and TRBJ1-1, with D uncertain. From germline, CDR1 is MNHNS and CDR2 SASEGT. The CDR3 runs 14 residues. This chain's CDR3 is CATQGVVINTEAFF. The CDR3 DNA reads as TGTGCTACCCAAGGAGTAGTAATCAACACTGAAGCTTTCTTT.

This clonotype was detected many times. This chain links TRBV10-3 with TRBJ1-2, with 7 bases aligning to TRBD1. CDR1 and CDR2 from the germline V gene are ENHRY and SYGVKD. V lost 5 bases to trimming and J lost 8 bases; unmatched junction nucleotides: 8. This CDR3 contains 13 residues. The CDR3 sequence: CAISQPGGSGYTF. CDR3 DNA: TGTGCCATCAGTCAACCAGGGGGTAGCGGCTACACCTTC.

This clonotype has just a few counts. The chain joins TRBV28 to TRBJ1-2; a possible D gene is TRBD1 (5 bases). Trimming left V 2 bases short and J 3 bases short, with 13 bases between. In germline, CDR1 is MDHEN, CDR2 SYDVKM. CDR3 length equals 15 residues. CDR3 DNA sequence: TGTGCCAGCAGTTTAGGGGCGGGGACTGACTATGGCTACACCTTC. Translating it yields CASSLGAGTDYGYTF.

This clonotype has more than one count but fewer than ten. V and J are TRBV24-1 and TRBJ1-2; 7 bases line up with TRBD1. Germline V gives CDR1 KGHDR, CDR2 SFDVKD. The CDR3 totals 11 residues. Trimming took 12 bases from V and 8 from J; bases not matched to a gene: 8. Here the CDR3 reads CAVQGMGGYTF. The DNA for the CDR3 is TGTGCCGTACAGGGGATGGGGGGCTACACCTTC.

The V gene is TRBV12-3 or TRBV12-4, the J gene TRBJ2-5; D gene ambiguous. V dropped 3 bases and J dropped 2 bases, with 10 bases sitting between them. The CDR3 extends over 14 amino acids. The CDR3 DNA is TGTGCCAGCAGTTTGGTTCCAGCACAAGAGACCCAGTACTTC. Amino acids: CASSLVPAQETQYF.

This sequence joins TRBV24-1 and TRBJ2-1, with D hard to call. Trimming pared 1 base from V and 7 bases from J, leaving 13 bases between. The germline gives CDR1 KGHDR, CDR2 SFDVKD. The CDR3 is 15 amino acids. DNA for the CDR3: TGTGCCACCAGTGATTTCCCGTCGTTCGGAAATGAGCAGTTCTTC. The encoded protein is CATSDFPSFGNEQFF.

This clonotype was seen only a few times. The chain employs TRBV6-6 and TRBJ2-5, with a possible D match to TRBD2 (6 bases). V lost 1 base, J lost 3 bases, and 12 bases lay in between. This CDR3 has 15 amino acids. The germline V gene has CDR1 MNHNY and CDR2 SVGAGI (reference sequence). For the CDR3, the DNA is TGTGCCAGCAGTTACTTGCGGGGATCTAAAGAGACCCAGTACTTC. This codes for CASSYLRGSKETQYF.

Only a few counts were recorded for this clonotype. The chain is built from TRBV30 and TRBJ2-5; no clear D gene. The CDR3 length is 13 residues. CDR1 and CDR2 from the germline V gene are GTSNPN and SVGIG (reference sequence). Between the trimmed V and J ends, which lost 2 bases and 0 bases, there was a span of 7 bases. The CDR3 nucleotides are TGTGCCTGGAGTATCAGCAACCAAGAGACCCAGTACTTC. Amino acid sequence: CAWSISNQETQYF.

This clonotype was recorded at least ten times. The V call is TRBV6-5, the J call TRBJ2-7, with 9 bases lining up with TRBD2. The CDR3 consists of 12 residues. Germline V gene lookup returns CDR1 MNHEY and CDR2 SVGAGI. After removal of 11 bases from V and 7 bases from J, the junction contained 9 bases not matched to a gene. CDR3 sequence: CACGGGLREQYF. The CDR3 region has the DNA TGTGCCTGCGGGGGGGGCCTGAGGGAGCAGTACTTC.

This clonotype was counted between two and nine times. The chain carries TRBV5-1 and TRBJ1-2, with unresolved D. Trimming cost V 4 bases and J 2 bases, with 12 bases left between them. Germline V gene lookup returns CDR1 SGHRS and CDR2 YFSETQ. The CDR3 has 14 residues. The DNA of the CDR3 is TGCGCCAGCAGCATCCCGCAGACCAACTATGGCTACACCTTC. This sequence encodes CASSIPQTNYGYTF. The full variable domain, in which reference TRBV5-1 and TRBJ1-2 provide the parts outside the CDR3, is KAGVTQTPRYLIKTRGQQVTLSCSPISGHRSVSWYQQTPGQGLQFLFEYFSETQRNKGNFPGRFSGRQFSNSRSEMNVSTLELGDSALYLCASSIPQTNYGYTFGSGTRLTVV.

This clonotype has only one observation. The rearrangement links TRBV10-3 to TRBJ2-7; D may be TRBD1 or TRBD2 (5 bases each). The CDR3 covers 12 residues. Germline CDR1 ENHRY, CDR2 SYGVKD. V lost 4 bases and J lost 6, with 10 bases in between. This chain's CDR3 is CAISVRDGEQYF. CDR3 nucleotides: TGTGCCATCAGTGTTAGGGACGGCGAGCAGTACTTC.

This rearrangement joins TRBV7-2 to TRBJ1-2; the D gene is possibly TRBD1 (5 bases). CDR3 length: 13 amino acids. The germline gives CDR1 SGHTA, CDR2 FQGNSA. The ends were cut back, 1 base at V and 8 bases at J, with 11 bases in the middle. The CDR3 is CASSLEGVRGYTF. The CDR3, as DNA: TGTGCCAGCAGCTTAGAAGGGGTTCGGGGCTACACCTTC. The complete variable domain, with remaining parts taken from reference TRBV7-2 and TRBJ1-2, reads GAGVSQSPSNKVTEKGKDVELRCDPISGHTALYWYRQSLGQGLEFLIYFQGNSAPDKSGLPSDRFSAERTGGSVSTLTIQRTQQEDSAVYLCASSLEGVRGYTFGSGTRLTVV.

As to this clonotype: A read error may be the cause here, since a much bigger clone is one base away. J is TRBJ1-2 and V is TRBV4-1; D is unclear. Germline lookup yields CDR1 MGHRA and CDR2 YSYEKL. This CDR3 has 14 residues. CDR3 bases: TGCGCCAGCAGCCGAGAAAGTCGAGGGAGTGGCCACACCTTC. Translating it yields CASSRESRGSGHTF.

This clonotype was counted between two and nine times. The V gene is TRBV7-9, the J gene TRBJ2-5; D gene ambiguous. Per germline, CDR1 SEHNR and CDR2 FQNEAQ (reference sequence). The ends were cut back, 1 base at V and 3 bases at J, with 6 bases in the middle. The CDR3 runs 13 residues. DNA for the CDR3: TGTGCCAGCAGCTTAGATGTCGAAGAGACCCAGTACTTC. Protein: CASSLDVEETQYF.

There are a few counts of this clonotype. The CDR3 loop is CASSQEATYFNEKLFF. CDR3 in DNA: TGTGCCAGCAGCCAAGAAGCGACCTACTTTAATGAAAAACTGTTTTTT. The V call is TRBV3-1, the J call TRBJ1-4, with D unresolved. Germline CDR1 LGHDT, CDR2 YNNKEL (reference sequence). Trimming removed 0 bases at V and 4 bases at J, with 12 bases between. The CDR3 contains 16 residues.

The chain uses TRBV6-6 and TRBJ1-1, with no clear D. Germline V gene data show CDR1 as MNHNY and CDR2 as SVGAGI (reference sequence). V gave up 0 bases and J gave up 11 bases, with 13 bases separating them. The CDR3 consists of 13 residues. The CDR3 nucleotides read TGTGCCAGCAGTTACTCGCGGTCAGAAGGGGCTTTCTTT. Translated: CASSYSRSEGAFF.